This TCR beta chain appears in the sequencing data of a study of OX40 agonist ivuxolimab in advanced cancers. Study background: Patients were infused with ivuxolimab every 2 weeks at 0.01 to 10 mg/kg. Study-level points and caveats: The specificity for antigen of the expanded peripheral T cells was not determined. Mean expanded clone counts were higher in CD8+ than CD4+ T cells.

The CDR3 consists of 12 residues. Germline loops: CDR1 MDHEN, CDR2 SYDVKM. Trimming pared 4 bases from V and 1 base from J, leaving 5 bases between. Some clones are missing from TCRdb's copy, which holds only in-frame ones; the method was immunoSEQ multiplex PCR. The table lists tens of thousands of clones, 80% to 85% of them singletons. The sampling schedule covered blood at baseline, cycle 4 day 1, and cycle 7 day 1. As to this clone: The antigen remains unidentified.

This receptor was obtained from an adult with an advanced solid tumor such as melanoma, head and neck, liver or kidney cancer. The sequencing used CD4+ or CD8+ T cells sorted from blood, collected in a trial of the OX40 agonist ivuxolimab. The chain couples TRBV28 to TRBJ2-7; no clear D. CDR3 sequence reads: CASSSSSYEQYF. CDR3 DNA: TGTGCCAGCAGTTCCTCGTCCTACGAGCAGTACTTC.